The 25 T cell receptor beta chains below all came from one sample that was sequenced in a study of T cells in localized non-small cell lung cancer. The data were produced by immunoSEQ multiplex PCR, yet TCRdb's version contains in-frame clones alone and is incomplete. The sample yields about 22,000 clones, approximately 86% seen once. Specimen: PBMCs, collected before any cancer treatment. The origin of the receptors is a man aged 40 to 70 with stage II squamous cell lung carcinoma.

The rearrangement uses TRBV10-3 and TRBJ2-1, with 8 positions matching TRBD1. The V gene's germline CDR1 is ENHRY and CDR2 SYGVKD. This CDR3 has 15 residues. The V segment lost 4 bases and the J segment 5 bases; nucleotides outside the gene matches: 7. The CDR3 is CAISADRGSDNEQFF. In DNA, the CDR3 is TGTGCCATCAGTGCCGACAGGGGATCAGACAATGAGCAGTTCTTC.

V gene TRBV6-5 combines with J gene TRBJ1-2; perhaps TRBD1 as D (5 bases). The CDR3 length is 12 residues. Germline V gene data show CDR1 as MNHEY and CDR2 as SVGAGI. Trimming pared 2 bases from V and 4 bases from J, leaving 5 bases between. The CDR3, as DNA: TGTGCCAGCAGTTACGACAGCTATGGCTACACCTTC. Its protein is CASSYDSYGYTF.

CDR3 protein: CASSSRTSGSYEQYF. Here the CDR3 DNA reads TGTGCCAGTAGTTCTCGGACTAGCGGATCCTACGAGCAGTACTTC. V gene TRBV19 combines with J gene TRBJ2-7, with 10 positions matching TRBD2. Unmatched junction bases numbered 5, after V lost 5 bases and J lost 1 base. CDR1 LNHDA and CDR2 SQIVND come from the germline V gene (reference sequence). This CDR3 contains 15 residues.

This clone was recorded a few times. The chain recombines TRBV15 with TRBJ1-6; the D is unclear. The V end was cut by 0 bases, the J end by 7 bases, with 7 bases between. This CDR3 has 14 amino acids. Per germline, CDR1 LNHNV and CDR2 YYDKDF (reference sequence). CDR3 sequence (DNA): TGTGCCACCAGCAGAGAAACCGTGAATTCACCCCTCCACTTT. Translated: CATSRETVNSPLHF.

The rearrangement links TRBV10-3 to TRBJ1-4; 8 positions match TRBD1. This CDR3 contains 14 residues. Germline CDR1 reads ENHRY; CDR2 reads SYGVKD. The ends lost 10 bases at V and 6 bases at J; junction bases unmatched: 10. CDR3 sequence reads: CATFAQGADEKLFF. CDR3 sequence (DNA): TGTGCCACCTTCGCTCAGGGGGCGGATGAAAAACTGTTTTTT.

The rearrangement joins TRBV19 to TRBJ1-5, with D maybe TRBD1 (6 bases). V lost 3 bases to trimming and J lost 1 base, with 13 bases between them. The germline CDR1 and CDR2 sequences are LNHDA and SQIVND (reference sequence). The CDR3 length is 16 residues. The CDR3 sequence: CASSITGYGSNQPQHF. Written as DNA, the CDR3 is TGTGCCAGTAGTATCACAGGGTACGGGAGCAATCAGCCCCAGCATTTT.

The chain joins TRBV15 to TRBJ2-2; tentative D call: TRBD2 (7 bases). This CDR3 is built from 15 residues. CDR1 and CDR2 from the germline V gene are LNHNV and YYDKDF (reference sequence). Trimming left V 3 bases short and J 4 bases short, with 12 bases between. CDR3 sequence (DNA): TGTGCCACCAGCAGGGGGGGGGCTAGCACCGGGGAGCTGTTTTTT. This sequence encodes CATSRGGASTGELFF.

The gene calls are TRBV7-9 and TRBJ2-5; D is unresolved. Per the germline V gene, CDR1 is SEHNR and CDR2 is FQNEAQ (reference sequence). The CDR3 has 12 amino acids. V lost 1 base to trimming and J lost 8 bases, with 8 bases between them. The CDR3 sequence: CASSLGAGTQYF. The CDR3 DNA sequence: TGTGCCAGCAGCTTAGGGGCCGGCACCCAGTACTTC.

CDR3 sequence: CASSLTSGGYNEQFF. DNA of the CDR3: TGTGCCAGCAGCTTAACTAGCGGGGGTTACAATGAGCAGTTCTTC. The rearrangement uses TRBV7-2 and TRBJ2-1, with TRBD2 matching over 11 bases. V lost 2 bases, J lost 4 bases, and 1 base stayed unmatched. The CDR3 loop spans 15 amino acids. Per germline, CDR1 SGHTA and CDR2 FQGNSA.

V and J are TRBV2 and TRBJ2-2; TRBD1 matches 7 bases. This CDR3 contains 16 residues. Germline CDR1 reads SNHLY; CDR2 reads FYNNEI. The V and J ends lost 6 bases and 2 bases, in that order; junction bases with no gene match: 9. Here the CDR3 reads CASSPFGDSNTGELFF. In DNA, the CDR3 is TGTGCCAGCAGCCCTTTCGGGGACAGCAACACCGGGGAGCTGTTTTTT.

V and J are TRBV2 and TRBJ2-7; TRBD2 aligns across 7 bases. After removal of 1 base from V and 3 bases from J, the junction contained 18 bases not matched to a gene. This CDR3 is 19 amino acids long. The germline gives CDR1 SNHLY, CDR2 FYNNEI. The CDR3 spells CASSEVIWRELAPFYEQYF. In nucleotides, the CDR3 is TGTGCCAGCAGTGAAGTGATTTGGCGAGAACTAGCGCCTTTCTACGAGCAGTACTTC.

The rearrangement links TRBV6-1 to TRBJ1-2; D unclear. V was clipped by 8 bases and J by 2 bases, with 6 bases between them. The germline gives CDR1 MNHNS, CDR2 SASEGT. The CDR3 consists of 11 residues. CDR3 in amino acids: CASWWNYGYTF. CDR3 nucleotides: TGTGCCAGCTGGTGGAACTATGGCTACACCTTC.

V gene TRBV9 combines with J gene TRBJ2-3; D gene ambiguous. V was trimmed by 0 bases and J by 3 bases, leaving 14 bases between them. The length of the CDR3 is 16 residues. The germline V gene has CDR1 SGDLS and CDR2 YYNGEE. The CDR3 reads CASSVGTKDVTDTQYF. Written as DNA, the CDR3 is TGTGCCAGCAGCGTAGGCACTAAGGACGTAACAGATACGCAGTATTTT.

The count of this clone is one. The rearrangement links TRBV9 to TRBJ2-7; D remains ambiguous. The ends were cut back, 0 bases at V and 4 bases at J, with 11 bases in the middle. Germline values: CDR1 SGDLS, CDR2 YYNGEE. There are 14 residues in the CDR3. CDR3 loop: CASSVGPEGYEQYF. The CDR3 coding sequence is TGTGCCAGCAGCGTAGGACCTGAAGGGTACGAGCAGTACTTC.

The V gene is TRBV9, the J gene TRBJ2-2, with 9 positions matching TRBD2. J lost 6 bases, V lost 3 bases, and 9 bases had no gene match. The CDR3 totals 16 residues. CDR1 is SGDLS and CDR2 is YYNGEE in the germline V gene. The CDR3 DNA reads as TGTGCCAGCAGCGCCTTAGCGGGAGTTGCTGCCGGGGAGCTGTTTTTT. Protein sequence: CASSALAGVAAGELFF.

CDR3 sequence reads: CASSRGLAGAGQETQYF. The CDR3 nucleotides are TGTGCCAGCAGCCGGGGACTAGCGGGGGCGGGGCAAGAGACCCAGTACTTC. The chain has TRBV28 and TRBJ2-5; 14 positions agree with TRBD2. The CDR3 loop spans 17 amino acids. Unmatched junction bases numbered 8, after V lost 6 bases and J lost 2 bases. The germline V gene encodes CDR1 MDHEN and CDR2 SYDVKM.

The chain has TRBV28 and TRBJ2-6; D perhaps matches TRBD2 (5 bases). This CDR3 is built from 14 residues. The V gene's germline CDR1 is MDHEN and CDR2 SYDVKM. Trimming pared 6 bases from V and 1 base from J, leaving 7 bases between. CDR3 loop: CASRTSSGANVLTF. For the CDR3, the DNA is TGTGCCAGCAGAACTAGTTCTGGGGCCAACGTCCTGACTTTC.

The sample holds a few counts of this clone. The rearrangement joins TRBV7-2 to TRBJ2-7; D may be TRBD1 (5 bases). The CDR3 is made up of 14 amino acids. V was clipped by 3 bases and J by 5 bases, with 14 bases between them. From germline, CDR1 is SGHTA and CDR2 FQGNSA. The CDR3: CASSFYAGNDEQYF. As DNA, the CDR3 is TGTGCCAGCAGCTTTTATGCAGGGAACGACGAGCAGTACTTC. Complete variable domain (other parts from reference TRBV7-2 and TRBJ2-7): GAGVSQSPSNKVTEKGKDVELRCDPISGHTALYWYRQSLGQGLEFLIYFQGNSAPDKSGLPSDRFSAERTGGSVSTLTIQRTQQEDSAVYLCASSFYAGNDEQYFGPGTRLTVT.

The chain is built from TRBV9 and TRBJ2-2, with TRBD1 matching 8 bases. There are 15 residues in the CDR3. Germline lookup yields CDR1 SGDLS and CDR2 YYNGEE. The junction had 4 bases not matched to a gene; V was cut back by 2 bases and J by 4 bases. The CDR3 DNA reads TGTGCCAGCAGCGTCAGGGGGCTGGGCACCGGGGAGCTGTTTTTT. Translating gives CASSVRGLGTGELFF. Supplemented by reference TRBV9 and TRBJ2-2, the full variable domain reads DSGVTQTPKHLITATGQRVTLRCSPRSGDLSVYWYQQSLDQGLQFLIQYYNGEERAKGNILERFSAQQFPDLHSELNLSSLELGDSALYFCASSVRGLGTGELFFGEGSRLTVL.

This chain uses TRBV28 with TRBJ2-1; D uncertain. CDR1 and CDR2 from the germline V gene are MDHEN and SYDVKM. The CDR3 runs to 15 residues. Deletions cut 3 bases from V and 3 bases from J, with 12 bases between. The CDR3 spells CASSLTDASYNEQFF. CDR3 sequence (DNA): TGTGCCAGCAGTTTGACGGACGCAAGCTACAATGAGCAGTTCTTC.

Regarding this clone: The same CDR3 can be traced to other DNA sequences in this sample. The V and J genes are TRBV7-8 and TRBJ2-5; 9 positions match TRBD2. This CDR3 has 14 amino acids. V shed 1 base, J shed 4 bases, and the junction held 1 base outside the gene matches. The germline V gene encodes CDR1 SGHVS and CDR2 FQNEAQ. In nucleotides, the CDR3 is TGTGCCAGCAGCTTAGAACTAGCGGGAGAGACCCAGTACTTC. Translating gives CASSLELAGETQYF.

This sequence joins TRBV27 and TRBJ1-5; no clear D. Germline CDR1 reads MNHEY; CDR2 reads SMNVEV (reference sequence). Trimming cost V 3 bases and J 3 bases, with 6 bases left between them. The CDR3 is made up of 13 amino acids. In DNA, the CDR3 is TGTGCCAGCAGTTTGACGGTCAATCAGCCCCAGCATTTT. Its translation is CASSLTVNQPQHF.

This chain links TRBV6-1 with TRBJ2-3, with 8 bases identical to TRBD1. The germline CDR1 and CDR2 sequences are MNHNS and SASEGT. The J segment lost 1 base and the V segment lost 3 bases, leaving 3 bases of the junction unmatched. This CDR3 is 15 amino acids long. The CDR3 here is CASSDRGLGTDTQYF. CDR3 nucleotide sequence: TGTGCCAGCAGTGACAGGGGGCTTGGCACAGATACGCAGTATTTT.

This chain links TRBV7-6 with TRBJ2-7, with 11 bases matching TRBD2. Losses at the gene ends were 5 bases for V and 0 bases for J; bases not matched to a gene: 12. The germline V gene has CDR1 SGHVS and CDR2 FNYEAQ. This CDR3 region has 18 residues. This CDR3 reads CASSDQVGLAESSYEQYF. The CDR3 DNA follows: TGTGCCAGCAGCGATCAAGTGGGACTAGCGGAAAGCTCCTACGAGCAGTACTTC.

With respect to this clone: This sample also contains other DNA sequences that code for the same CDR3. The J gene is TRBJ1-1, the V gene TRBV2; D uncertain. Looked up from germline, CDR1 is SNHLY and CDR2 is FYNNEI. The ends were cut back, 8 bases at V and 1 base at J, with 5 bases in the middle. This CDR3 spans 11 amino acids. CDR3 sequence (DNA): TGTGCCAGCGGAGAGAACACTGAAGCTTTCTTT. Translated, it gives CASGENTEAFF.